Described below is a single T cell receptor (beta chain) sequence and its context. Its antigen is not identified. Between the trimmed V and J ends, which lost 5 bases and 4 bases, there was a span of 14 bases. Germline CDR1 is SGHTA and CDR2 is FQGNSA. This CDR3 region has 14 residues. This sample was taken from a study of T cells after yellow fever vaccination. For the study at large: SMART-Seq v4 Ultra Low Input served to prepare low-cell-number fractions.

For TCR, cDNA came from 5'RACE template switching, which added a universal primer site and UMIs. TCRdb recomputed calls from the 5' RACE reads with MiXCR, one row per CDR3 protein. The profile shows roughly 520,000 distinct CDR3 sequences, just over 20% of them singletons. Study results and limitations: Overall, a small share of clonotypes was seen in both CD4 and CD8 compartments. Reappearance after the booster was seen for most primary-vaccination clones, at 96% CD4 and 88% CD8.

This TCR derives from a man between 18 and 29 years old who received the YFV17D yellow fever vaccine. The J gene is TRBJ2-5, the V gene TRBV7-2; weak D call: TRBD2 (5 bases). The source material was PBMCs, sampled approximately 22 days after the first yellow fever vaccination. The CDR3 region has the DNA TGTGCCAGCAGCACTACTAGAGGAGGAGAGACCCAGTACTTC. Translated, it gives CASSTTRGGETQYF.